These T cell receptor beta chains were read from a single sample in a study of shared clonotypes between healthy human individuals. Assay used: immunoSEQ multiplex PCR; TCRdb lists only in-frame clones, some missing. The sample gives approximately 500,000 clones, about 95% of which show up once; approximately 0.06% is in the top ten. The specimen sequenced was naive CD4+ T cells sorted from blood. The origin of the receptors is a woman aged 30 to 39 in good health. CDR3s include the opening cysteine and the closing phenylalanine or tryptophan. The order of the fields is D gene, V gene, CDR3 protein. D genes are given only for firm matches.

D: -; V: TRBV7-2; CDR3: CASSPFSASYEQYF
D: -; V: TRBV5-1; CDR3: CASSLAVGETEAFF
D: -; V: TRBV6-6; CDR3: CASRTNSNQPQHF
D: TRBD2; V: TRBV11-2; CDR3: CASSRGGRTYNEQFF
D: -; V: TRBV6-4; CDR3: CASSVNRNYGYTF
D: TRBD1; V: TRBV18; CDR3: CASSAQDRGREKLFF
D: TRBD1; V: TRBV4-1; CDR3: CASSQLGQGETQYF
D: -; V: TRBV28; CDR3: CASSLRQKPYNEQFF
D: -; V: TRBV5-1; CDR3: CASSLLTGDSYEQYF
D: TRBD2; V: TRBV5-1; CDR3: CASRAGSYNEQFF
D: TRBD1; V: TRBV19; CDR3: CASRTRDRGRETQYF
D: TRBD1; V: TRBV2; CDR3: CASTWDRAPYEQYF
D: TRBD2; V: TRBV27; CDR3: CASKPRGGSATGELFF
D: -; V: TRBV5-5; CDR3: CASSPNRMETQYF
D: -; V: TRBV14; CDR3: CASSKRRAEANTGELFF
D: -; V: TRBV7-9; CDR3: CASSLGTRVFETQYF
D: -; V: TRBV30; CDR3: CAWSLRASRSDTQYF
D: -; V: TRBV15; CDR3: CATSRDPNSNQPQHF
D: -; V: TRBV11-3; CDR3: CASNLGTAWDTEAFF
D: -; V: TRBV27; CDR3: CASSLPGTPGAFF
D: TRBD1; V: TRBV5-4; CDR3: CASSWTDRLQSRANVLTF
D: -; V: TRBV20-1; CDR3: CSARIGPIQYF